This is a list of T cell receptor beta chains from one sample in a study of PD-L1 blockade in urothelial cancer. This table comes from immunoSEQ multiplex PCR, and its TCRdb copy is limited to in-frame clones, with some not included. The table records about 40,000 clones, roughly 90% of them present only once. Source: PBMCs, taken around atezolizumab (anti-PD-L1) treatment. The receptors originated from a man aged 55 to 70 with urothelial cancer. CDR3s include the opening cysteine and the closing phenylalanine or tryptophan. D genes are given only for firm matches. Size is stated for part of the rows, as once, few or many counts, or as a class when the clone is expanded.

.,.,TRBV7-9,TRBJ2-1,CASSDYLSYNEQFF,TGTGCCAGCAGCGACTACCTCTCCTACAATGAGCAGTTCTTC
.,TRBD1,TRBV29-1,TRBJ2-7,CSVGGQGGEQYF,TGCAGCGTTGGGGGACAGGGAGGCGAGCAGTACTTC
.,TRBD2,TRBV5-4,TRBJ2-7,CASSLGGGGRSSYEQYF,TGTGCCAGCAGCTTGGGTGGCGGGGGGAGGAGCTCCTACGAGCAGTACTTC
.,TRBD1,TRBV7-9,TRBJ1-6,CASSSSGTDNSPLHF,TGTGCCAGCAGCTCCTCCGGGACAGATAATTCACCCCTCCACTTT
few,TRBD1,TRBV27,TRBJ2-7,CASSLLGTAVSYEQYF,TGTGCCAGCAGTTTATTAGGGACAGCCGTTTCCTACGAGCAGTACTTC
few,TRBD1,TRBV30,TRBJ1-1,CAWSAPLTGGGWAFF,TGTGCCTGGAGTGCTCCATTGACAGGGGGCGGTTGGGCTTTCTTT
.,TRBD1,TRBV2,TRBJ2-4,CASSEALRGQDIQYF,TGTGCCAGCAGTGAAGCGCTCAGGGGGCAGGACATTCAGTACTTC
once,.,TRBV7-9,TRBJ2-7,CASSPSGVAYEQYF,TGTGCCAGCAGCCCATCAGGGGTTGCCTACGAGCAGTACTTC
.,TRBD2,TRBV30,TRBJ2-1,CAWRPRLAGNEQFF,TGTGCCTGGAGACCCCGACTAGCGGGCAATGAGCAGTTCTTC
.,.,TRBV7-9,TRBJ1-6,CASGSGDSPLHF,TGTGCCAGCGGTTCGGGGGATTCACCCCTCCACTTT
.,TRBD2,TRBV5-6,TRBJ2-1,CASSFGSGTIRDEQFF,TGTGCCAGCAGCTTCGGTAGCGGGACAATACGCGATGAGCAGTTCTTC
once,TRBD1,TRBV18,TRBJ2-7,CASSPQGRGPNEQYF,TGTGCCAGCTCACCACAGGGCAGGGGGCCGAACGAGCAGTACTTC
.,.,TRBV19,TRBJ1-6,CASSINFNSPLHF,TGTGCCAGTAGTATAAACTTCAATTCACCCCTCCACTTT
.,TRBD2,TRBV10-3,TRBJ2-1,CAISESRSSGMSSYNEQFF,TGTGCCATCAGTGAGTCTAGGTCTAGCGGGATGAGCTCCTACAATGAGCAGTTCTTC
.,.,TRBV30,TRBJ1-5,CAWSRGADNQPQHF,TGTGCCTGGAGCAGGGGCGCGGACAATCAGCCCCAGCATTTT
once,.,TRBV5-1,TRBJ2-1,CASSLEVGGGGEQFF,TGCGCCAGCAGCTTGGAGGTGGGAGGGGGGGGTGAGCAGTTCTTC
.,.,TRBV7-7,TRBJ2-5,CASSEGELWQTTGQETQYF,TGTGCTAGCAGCGAGGGTGAGCTGTGGCAGACAACCGGCCAAGAGACCCAGTACTTC
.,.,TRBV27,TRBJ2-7,CASSLISKRVYF,TGTGCCAGCAGTTTAATCTCCAAGAGGGTCTACTTC
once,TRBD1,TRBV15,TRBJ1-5,CATSSSRGAQPQHF,TGTGCCACCAGCAGTTCCAGGGGGGCTCAGCCCCAGCATTTT
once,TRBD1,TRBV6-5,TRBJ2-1,CASSYSSDRAYNEQFF,TGTGCCAGCAGTTACTCGAGCGACAGGGCCTACAATGAGCAGTTCTTC
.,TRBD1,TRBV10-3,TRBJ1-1,CAIRDRNKPEAFF,TGTGCCATCCGGGACAGGAATAAACCTGAAGCTTTCTTT
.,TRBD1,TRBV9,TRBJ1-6,CASSVATGNNSPLHF,TGTGCCAGCAGCGTTGCGACAGGGAACAATTCACCCCTCCACTTT
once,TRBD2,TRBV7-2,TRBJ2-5,CASSQGLAGGGETQYF,TGTGCCAGCAGCCAAGGGCTAGCGGGGGGCGGGGAGACCCAGTACTTC
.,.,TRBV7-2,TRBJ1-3,CASSLSSSGNTIYF,TGTGCCAGCAGCTTGTCGAGCTCTGGAAACACCATATATTTT
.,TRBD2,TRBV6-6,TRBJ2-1,CASRDLAVPDSEQFF,TGTGCCAGCAGAGACCTAGCGGTGCCCGACAGTGAGCAGTTCTTC
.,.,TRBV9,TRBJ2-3,CASSVGGRGTDTQYF,TGTGCCAGCAGCGTAGGGGGCAGAGGCACAGATACGCAGTATTTT
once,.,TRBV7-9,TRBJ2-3,CASSRLRGTSTDTQYF,TGTGCCAGCAGCCGCCTCAGGGGTACTAGCACAGATACGCAGTATTTT
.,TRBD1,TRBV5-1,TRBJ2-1,CASSLGTGGREQFF,TGCGCCAGCAGCTTGGGAACAGGGGGCCGTGAGCAGTTCTTC
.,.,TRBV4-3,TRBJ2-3,CASSRGAQTDTQYF,TGCGCCAGCAGCCGCGGGGCGCAAACAGATACGCAGTATTTT
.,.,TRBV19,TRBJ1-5,CASSEGFSNQPQHF,TGTGCCAGTAGTGAGGGCTTTAGCAATCAGCCCCAGCATTTT
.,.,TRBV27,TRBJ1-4,CASTPRGATNEKLFF,TGTGCCAGCACCCCACGGGGGGCGACTAATGAAAAACTGTTTTTT
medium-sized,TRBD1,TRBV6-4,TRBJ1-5,CASSDTGTGDNQPQHF,TGTGCCAGCAGTGATACCGGGACAGGGGACAATCAGCCCCAGCATTTT
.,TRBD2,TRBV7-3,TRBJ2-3,CASSRLAGGQDTQYF,TGTGCCAGCAGCCGACTAGCGGGGGGGCAAGATACGCAGTATTTT
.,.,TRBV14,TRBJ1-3,CATGQTSGNTIYF,TGTGCCACCGGACAGACTTCTGGAAACACCATATATTTT
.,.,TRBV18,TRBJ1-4,CASSPRNGVSNEKLFF,TGTGCCAGCTCACCACGGAACGGGGTGTCTAATGAAAAACTGTTTTTT
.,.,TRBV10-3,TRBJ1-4,CAISGEGVATNEKLFF,TGTGCCATCAGTGGAGAGGGAGTTGCAACTAATGAAAAACTGTTTTTT
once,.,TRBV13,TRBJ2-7,CASSPSMVAETYEQYF,TGTGCCAGCAGCCCCTCTATGGTAGCGGAGACCTACGAGCAGTACTTC
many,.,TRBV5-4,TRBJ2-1,CASSLMFNNEQFF,TGTGCCAGCAGCTTGATGTTCAACAATGAGCAGTTCTTC
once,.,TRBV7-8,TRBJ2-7,CASKLAESFLYEQYF,TGTGCCAGTAAGCTCGCCGAGAGCTTCCTGTACGAGCAGTACTTC
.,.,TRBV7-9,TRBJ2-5,CASSLFARGETQYF,TGTGCCAGCAGCTTATTTGCCAGGGGAGAGACCCAGTACTTC
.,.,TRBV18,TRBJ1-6,CASSPRGLPDNSPLHF,TGTGCCAGCTCACCCCGAGGGCTGCCTGATAATTCACCCCTCCACTTT
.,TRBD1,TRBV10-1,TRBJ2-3,CASSRRQGTDTQYF,TGCGCCAGCAGCAGAAGACAGGGAACAGATACGCAGTATTTT
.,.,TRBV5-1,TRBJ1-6,CASTLEGKGSPLHF,TGCGCCAGCACCTTAGAGGGCAAGGGTTCACCCCTCCACTTT